This T cell receptor (beta chain) was retrieved from a study of blood T cell repertoires in COVID-19. The overall study: The United States, Italy and Spain were the sources of the acute and convalescent COVID-19 samples. The analysed material was cDNA or gDNA that came from T cells, B-cell-depleted T cells, or PBMCs.

V lost 5 bases and J lost 4; bases outside the gene matches: 5. The germline V gene encodes CDR1 KGHSH and CDR2 LQKENI. The CDR3 consists of 13 residues. In the source study's methods: Estimated nucleated cell counts came from reference gene primer amplification. The table came from immunoSEQ multiplex PCR; TCRdb's copy has only in-frame clones and leaves some out. D and trimming were read from the DNA, whereas the V and J calls and clone size are those reported in that table. The sample comprises some 230,000 clones, more than 75% of which are singletons, and 0.85% to 1% rests with the top ten. This chain links TRBV18 with TRBJ2-7; TRBD1 aligns across 7 bases. Material: peripheral blood. The sequence came from a man in his forties with acute or convalescent COVID-19. The DNA for the CDR3 is TGTGCCAGCTCAGGACAGACAGGGTACGAGCAGTACTTC. This gives the protein CASSGQTGYEQYF.